Below are 27 T cell receptor beta chains sequenced from a single sample in a study of CD8+CD57+ T cells in acquired aplastic anemia. For sequencing, patients were chosen who had shown expansion of CD8+CD57+ cells by flow cytometry. Genomic DNA provided the template from which TCR beta VDJ and CDR3 profiles were obtained. TCRdb re-called the reads with MiXCR, one entry per CDR3 protein. The top ten clones hold about 42% of a sample with over 150,000 distinct CDR3 sequences, roughly 65% of them seen once. Material: sorted CD4+, CD8+, or CD8+CD57+ T cells (not recorded which) from PBMCs. The receptors come from a human donor with aplastic anemia.

This clonotype came up many times. The chain has TRBV6-5 and TRBJ1-1; unclear D gene. Trimming took off 3 bases at V and 1 base at J, with 6 bases between the two ends. The CDR3 extends over 13 amino acids. In germline, CDR1 is MNHEY, CDR2 SVGAGI. DNA of the CDR3: TGTGCCAGCAGTTATAATTGGAACACTGAAGCTTTCTTT. It specifies CASSYNWNTEAFF.

This rearrangement joins TRBV7-8 to TRBJ2-7; possible D gene TRBD1, 6 bases. The CDR3 is made up of 15 amino acids. V was trimmed by 4 bases and J by 3 bases, leaving 16 bases between them. Germline CDR1 is SGHVS and CDR2 is FQNEAQ. In DNA, the CDR3 is TGTGCCAGCAGCTCGACCAGACAGGACCTCTACGAGCAGTACTTC. Translated: CASSSTRQDLYEQYF.

Regarding this clonotype: One junction end disagrees with the germline gene, perhaps due to a read error. The chain links TRBV19 to TRBJ2-1, with 7 positions matching TRBD1. The germline V gene encodes CDR1 LNHDA and CDR2 SQIVND (reference sequence). The CDR3 length is 15 residues. Here the CDR3 reads CASSIGRGGYDEQFF. DNA of the CDR3: TGTGCCAGTAGTATAGGGAGAGGGGGCTACGATGAGCAGTTCTTC. The variable domain in full, completed from reference TRBV19 and TRBJ2-1, reads DGGITQSPKYLFRKEGQNVTLSCEQNLNHDAMYWYRQDPGQGLRLIYYSQIVNDFQKGDIAEGYSVSREKKESFPLTVTSAQKNPTAFYLCASSIGRGGYDEQFFGPGTRLTVL.

This clonotype was seen once. This rearrangement joins TRBV24-1 to TRBJ2-3; maybe TRBD2 (6 bases). Germline V gene sequence: CDR1 KGHDR, CDR2 SFDVKD. The V gene lost 7 bases and the J gene lost 0 bases, with 13 bases spanning the gap. The length of the CDR3 is 15 residues. The CDR3 DNA sequence: TGTGCCACCAGCGGGAGCCAGCCTAGCACAGATACGCAGTATTTT. Its protein is CATSGSQPSTDTQYF.

This clonotype was recorded a few times. The rearrangement uses TRBV2 and TRBJ2-2; 12 bases are shared with TRBD1. Germline loops: CDR1 SNHLY, CDR2 FYNNEI. Unmatched junction bases numbered 4, after V lost 4 bases and J lost 7 bases. This CDR3 is built from 15 residues. The CDR3 nucleotides are TGTGCCAGCAGTGTAAGGGACAGGGGGCGCGGGGAGCTGTTTTTT. This sequence encodes CASSVRDRGRGELFF. Filled out from reference TRBV2 and TRBJ2-2, the complete variable domain reads EPEVTQTPSHQVTQMGQEVILRCVPISNHLYFYWYRQILGQKVEFLVSFYNNEISEKSEIFDDQFSVERPDGSNFTLKIRSTKLEDSAMYFCASSVRDRGRGELFFGEGSRLTVL.

This clonotype was observed a handful of times. The chain is built from TRBV10-3 and TRBJ1-1, with 11 bases that match TRBD1. The CDR3 is 20 amino acids. V lost 4 bases, J lost 4 bases, and 20 bases stayed unmatched. In germline, CDR1 is ENHRY, CDR2 SYGVKD. This CDR3 reads CAISASNGQGASKVCTEAFF. The CDR3 nucleotides read TGTGCCATCAGTGCTTCTAACGGACAGGGGGCGAGTAAGGTGTGCACTGAAGCTTTCTTT.

The chain carries TRBV9 and TRBJ1-2; 9 bases match TRBD1. The CDR3 consists of 16 residues. Losses at the gene ends were 3 bases for V and 0 bases for J; bases not matched to a gene: 6. In germline, CDR1 is SGDLS, CDR2 YYNGEE. CDR3 loop: CASSETGGTTNYGYTF. The CDR3, as DNA: TGTGCCAGCAGCGAGACAGGGGGAACCACTAACTATGGCTACACCTTC.

The genes are TRBV6-1 and TRBJ1-2; 8 bases are a match to TRBD1. The V segment lost 4 bases and the J segment 2 bases; nucleotides outside the gene matches: 9. This CDR3 is built from 16 residues. In germline, CDR1 is MNHNS, CDR2 SASEGT. The CDR3 DNA sequence: TGTGCCAGCAGTGCTTGGGACAGGAGGACCAACTATGGCTACACCTTC. This gives the protein CASSAWDRRTNYGYTF.

The genes are TRBV29-1 and TRBJ2-5, with D possibly TRBD2 on 5 matching bases. CDR1 and CDR2 (germline): SQVTM, ANQGSEA. This CDR3 is 13 amino acids long. V lost 4 bases, J lost 5 bases, and 14 bases lay in between. CDR3 nucleotides: TGCAGCGTTGTTTCGGTGCGAGGGGAGACCCAGTACTTC. It is translated as CSVVSVRGETQYF. The variable domain in full, with the rest retrieved from reference TRBV29-1 and TRBJ2-5, is SAVISQKPSRDICQRGTSLTIQCQVDSQVTMMFWYRQQPGQSLTLIATANQGSEATYESGFVIDKFPISRPNLTFSTLTVSNMSPEDSSIYLCSVVSVRGETQYFGPGTRLLVL.

Remarks on this clonotype: This may stem from a read error, because a much larger clone lies one nucleotide away. The chain carries TRBV4-1 and TRBJ2-5; TRBD2 might be the D (6 bases). Germline V gives CDR1 MGHRA, CDR2 YSYEKL. The CDR3 contains 16 residues. The CDR3 DNA sequence: TGCGCCAGCAGCCCTAGTCTGGGACTCCCTCAAGAGATCCAGTACTTC. Encoded protein: CASSPSLGLPQEIQYF.

This clonotype has only a few counts. This chain joins TRBV7-2 and TRBJ1-6; D gene unclear. The CDR3 is made up of 14 amino acids. CDR1 is SGHTA and CDR2 is FQGNSA in the germline V gene. Trimming stripped 1 base from V and 6 bases from J, with 7 bases between. The CDR3: CASSLVGSNSPLHF. The CDR3 coding sequence is TGTGCCAGCAGCTTAGTAGGATCTAATTCACCCCTCCACTTT.

Regarding this clonotype: Here the CDR3 omits its conserved ending phenylalanine or tryptophan, so a read error is the likely source. The rearrangement joins TRBV15 to TRBJ1-5; no reliable D call. The CDR3 loop spans 13 amino acids. Germline loops: CDR1 LNHNV, CDR2 YYDKDF (reference sequence). Between the trimmed V and J ends, which lost 5 bases and 5 bases, there was a span of 10 bases. CDR3 amino acids: CATSGRRDQPQHV. The DNA for the CDR3 is TGTGCCACCAGCGGACGACGGGATCAGCCCCAGCATGTT.

V gene TRBV10-2 combines with J gene TRBJ2-1, with TRBD2 identical over 8 bases. CDR1 and CDR2 (germline): WSHSY, SAAADI. V lost 3 bases and J lost 8; bases outside the gene matches: 6. The CDR3 has 14 amino acids. The CDR3 protein is CASSDPWTSYEQFF. CDR3 sequence (DNA): TGCGCCAGCAGTGACCCATGGACTAGCTATGAGCAGTTCTTC.

This clonotype occurred a few times. V gene TRBV10-3 combines with J gene TRBJ1-2; 8 nucleotides agree with TRBD1. V lost 5 bases, J lost 8 bases, and 10 bases stayed unmatched. From germline, CDR1 is ENHRY and CDR2 SYGVKD. This CDR3 has 14 residues. The CDR3 reads CAISNDRQGNGYTF. CDR3 in DNA: TGTGCCATCAGTAACGATCGACAGGGGAACGGCTACACCTTC.

This clonotype was recorded a few times. This chain uses TRBV7-2 with TRBJ2-7; no reliable D call. V was clipped by 0 bases and J by 4 bases, with 7 bases between them. Per the germline V gene, CDR1 is SGHTA and CDR2 is FQGNSA. This CDR3 comprises 13 residues. For the CDR3, the DNA is TGTGCCAGCAGCTTAGCGGGGAAGTACGAGCAGTACTTC. Its protein product is CASSLAGKYEQYF.

This sequence joins TRBV24-1 and TRBJ1-2; no definite D call. V lost 7 bases, J lost 4 bases, and 9 bases lay in between. This CDR3 is 12 amino acids long. CDR1 and CDR2 (germline): KGHDR, SFDVKD. CDR3 sequence: CATSDHSYGYTF. CDR3 in DNA: TGTGCCACCAGCGACCACAGCTATGGCTACACCTTC.

This clonotype has at least ten counts. V usage is TRBV4-1 and J usage is TRBJ1-5, with D unclear. The CDR3 is 14 residues long. The ends were cut back, 4 bases at V and 2 bases at J, with 9 bases in the middle. Germline-derived CDR1 and CDR2 are MGHRA and YSYEKL. CDR3 sequence (DNA): TGCGCCAGCAGCCTGGATGTCGGCAATCAGCCCCAGCATTTT. Its translation is CASSLDVGNQPQHF.

This clonotype was found once. As DNA, the CDR3 is TGTGCCAGCAGTTTGGACTATTCTGTACGAGAGACCCAGTACTTC. This codes for CASSLDYSVRETQYF. The rearrangement links TRBV7-9 to TRBJ2-5, with a possible D match to TRBD2 (6 bases). The CDR3 length is 15 residues. Trimming took 6 bases from V and 4 from J, leaving 18 bases between them. Germline V gene sequence: CDR1 SEHNR, CDR2 FQNEAQ (reference sequence).

This sequence joins TRBV9 and TRBJ2-3, with a possible D match to TRBD2 (6 bases). The ends were cut back, 0 bases at V and 1 base at J, with 12 bases in the middle. From germline, CDR1 is SGDLS and CDR2 YYNGEE. The CDR3 is made up of 16 amino acids. In nucleotides, the CDR3 is TGTGCCAGCAGCGTAGGCGGGGCGGTAGGCACAGATACGCAGTATTTT. Protein: CASSVGGAVGTDTQYF.

This clonotype came up many times. The V gene is TRBV10-3, the J gene TRBJ2-7; tentative D call: TRBD1 (5 bases). This CDR3 spans 13 amino acids. Germline V gives CDR1 ENHRY, CDR2 SYGVKD. Deletions cut 2 bases from V and 6 bases from J, with 11 bases between. This CDR3 is CAISETSRGEQYF. Written as DNA, the CDR3 is TGTGCCATCAGTGAGACGTCAAGGGGCGAGCAGTACTTC.

This clonotype was counted only a few times. This chain links TRBV7-9 with TRBJ2-1; D is undetermined. The germline V gene has CDR1 SEHNR and CDR2 FQNEAQ (reference sequence). The CDR3 is made up of 11 amino acids. V was trimmed by 0 bases and J by 10 bases, leaving 4 bases between them. CDR3 region: CASSLAGEQFF. The CDR3 DNA reads TGTGCCAGCAGCTTAGCGGGGGAGCAGTTCTTC.

The genes are TRBV24-1 and TRBJ2-2; D gene unclear. The germline V gene has CDR1 KGHDR and CDR2 SFDVKD. V was trimmed by 5 bases and J by 5 bases, leaving 8 bases between them. The CDR3 spans 13 residues. The DNA of the CDR3 is TGTGCCACCAGTGGCCCGGAGACCGGGGAGCTGTTTTTT. It translates to CATSGPETGELFF.

This chain joins TRBV7-6 and TRBJ2-2, with 11 bases that match TRBD2. V shed 6 bases, J shed 8 bases, and the junction held 5 bases outside the gene matches. Germline-derived CDR1 and CDR2 are SGHVS and FNYEAQ. This CDR3 has 14 amino acids. CDR3 residues: CASRLAGASGELFF. The CDR3 coding sequence is TGTGCCAGCAGACTAGCGGGGGCCTCGGGGGAGCTGTTTTTT.

The chain couples TRBV15 to TRBJ2-5; D might be TRBD1 or TRBD2, each matching 5 bases. The germline CDR1 and CDR2 sequences are LNHNV and YYDKDF (reference sequence). Trimming took off 0 bases at V and 5 bases at J, with 7 bases between the two ends. The CDR3 is made up of 13 amino acids. The CDR3, as DNA: TGTGCCACCAGCAGAGACGAGGGGGAGACCCAGTACTTC. It encodes CATSRDEGETQYF. Full variable domain (outside the CDR3, taken from reference TRBV15 and TRBJ2-5): DAMVIQNPRYQVTQFGKPVTLSCSQTLNHNVMYWYQQKSSQAPKLLFHYYDKDFNNEADTPDNFQSRRPNTSFCFLDIRSPGLGDTAMYLCATSRDEGETQYFGPGTRLLVL.

This chain joins TRBV7-9 and TRBJ2-7; D is undetermined. V shed 6 bases and J shed 6 bases, with 15 bases lying between them. CDR1 and CDR2 (germline): SEHNR, FQNEAQ (reference sequence). The CDR3 spans 13 residues. The CDR3 DNA follows: TGTGCCAGCAGTGTTTCCACACTGGGCGAGCAGTACTTC. Its protein is CASSVSTLGEQYF.

The J gene is TRBJ1-1, the V gene TRBV24-1; 10 bases are a match to TRBD1. Germline values: CDR1 KGHDR, CDR2 SFDVKD. The CDR3 covers 15 residues. V dropped 5 bases and J dropped 4; count of bases not matched to a gene: 6. Written as DNA, the CDR3 is TGTGCCACCAGTGTAAGGACAGGGGGGATCACTGAAGCTTTCTTT. The encoded protein is CATSVRTGGITEAFF.

This clonotype was seen a few times. The chain couples TRBV7-3 to TRBJ2-3; 8 positions agree with TRBD2. Germline CDR1 is SGHTA and CDR2 is FQGTGA. V trimming: 3 bases; J trimming: 5 bases; junction bases outside the gene matches: 4. The CDR3 sequence is 14 residues long. The CDR3 DNA reads as TGTGCCAGCAGCTTGTGGGCGGGAGGAGATACGCAGTATTTT. It yields the protein CASSLWAGGDTQYF.